Each of the 12 T cell receptor beta chains below was sequenced from the same sample in a study of T cell repertoires in cytomegalovirus infection. Antigen specificity for these receptors is unknown. TCRdb re-called the reads through MiXCR, storing one row per CDR3 protein. The sample contains 570,000 or so distinct CDR3 sequences, roughly 43% of which appear only once. The sample in question was cultured PBMCs, obtained from culture after CMV antigen stimulation. Receptor source: a human donor in good health (CMV status not recorded). Some clones in this sample may be carry-over from other donors' samples.

A remark on this clonotype: Here the CDR3 omits its conserved ending phenylalanine or tryptophan, so a read error is the likely source. CDR3 protein: CASSLGGEYQPQHC. The CDR3 bases are TGTGCCAGCAGCTTAGGGGGCGAATATCAGCCCCAGCATTGT. This rearrangement joins TRBV11-2 to TRBJ1-5; weak D call: TRBD1 (5 bases). Germline CDR1 SGHAT, CDR2 FQNNGV. The V end was cut by 1 base, the J end by 5 bases, with 9 bases between. This CDR3 has 14 amino acids.

The rearrangement uses TRBV12-5 and TRBJ2-2; 9 nucleotides line up with TRBD1. Looked up from germline, CDR1 is LGHNT and CDR2 is FRNRAP. The trim removed 4 bases at V and 3 bases at J, leaving 3 bases unmatched. This CDR3 is built from 15 residues. The CDR3 protein is CASGSGQGDTGELFF. Here the CDR3 DNA reads TGTGCTAGTGGTTCGGGACAGGGAGACACCGGGGAGCTGTTTTTT.

The rearrangement joins TRBV7-2 to TRBJ1-3; unclear D gene. Germline V gives CDR1 SGHTA, CDR2 FQGNSA. V lost 5 bases and J 0 bases, leaving 14 bases between the germline ends. CDR3 length: 16 amino acids. CDR3 in DNA: TGTGCCAGCAGCCAAGACGGCACCAACTCTGGAAACACCATATATTTT. Its translation: CASSQDGTNSGNTIYF.

The V and J genes are TRBV7-2 and TRBJ1-4; D possibly corresponds to TRBD1 (5 bases). CDR3 size: 16 residues. Trimming stripped 5 bases from V and 5 bases from J, with 18 bases between. CDR1 is SGHTA and CDR2 is FQGNSA in the germline V gene. In nucleotides, the CDR3 is TGTGCCAGCAGCGCATACCGTGGGGGGAGGAATGAAAAACTGTTTTTT. Its protein is CASSAYRGGRNEKLFF.

The V and J genes are TRBV10-3 and TRBJ1-4, with a weak D call TRBD1 (5 bases). Germline CDR1 and CDR2: ENHRY and SYGVKD. Deletions cut 6 bases from V and 7 bases from J, with 15 bases between. The CDR3 consists of 14 residues. CDR3 in DNA: TGTGCCATCAGCGACAGCCACCGGGGTGAAAAACTGTTTTTT. It specifies CAISDSHRGEKLFF.

In this sample, this clonotype turned up a few times. The V and J genes are TRBV5-6 and TRBJ1-6; TRBD1 matches at 7 bases. The CDR3 sequence is 16 residues long. Per germline, CDR1 SGHDT and CDR2 YYEEEE. With V trimmed by 5 bases and J by 7 bases, 12 bases remained unmatched. The chain's CDR3 is CASREFYRGGNSPLHF. The CDR3 coding sequence is TGTGCCAGCAGGGAATTCTACAGGGGCGGGAATTCACCCCTCCACTTT.

This chain uses TRBV4-1 with TRBJ2-3; no definite D call. CDR1 MGHRA and CDR2 YSYEKL come from the germline V gene. The V end was cut by 0 bases, the J end by 3 bases, with 7 bases between. CDR3 size: 14 residues. The CDR3 spells CASSQDHPTDTQYF. Written as DNA, the CDR3 is TGCGCCAGCAGCCAAGATCACCCGACAGATACGCAGTATTTT.

This chain joins TRBV6-8 and TRBJ2-2, with TRBD1 matching 9 bases. There are 17 residues in the CDR3. Germline CDR1 MNHGY, CDR2 SAAAGT. V lost 7 bases, J lost 6 bases, and 15 bases stayed unmatched. DNA of the CDR3: TGTGCCAGCACCGCCGGCCGGGGACAGGGACGGGCCGGGGAGCTGTTTTTT. Encoded protein: CASTAGRGQGRAGELFF.

J is TRBJ1-2 and V is TRBV19, with D unclear. The CDR3 totals 13 residues. Trimming took off 1 base at V and 6 bases at J, with 9 bases between the two ends. Germline CDR1 and CDR2: LNHDA and SQIVND (reference sequence). The CDR3 sequence is CASSIGVRDGYTF. CDR3 bases: TGTGCCAGTAGTATAGGGGTACGGGATGGCTACACCTTC.

This rearrangement joins TRBV7-2 to TRBJ2-7, with 9 bases fitting TRBD2. V shed 4 bases, J shed 1 base, and the junction held 11 bases outside the gene matches. Per germline, CDR1 SGHTA and CDR2 FQGNSA. The CDR3 consists of 17 residues. For the CDR3, the DNA is TGTGCCAGCAGCTCTCGCCTGAGCGGGGGGTTTTCCTACGAGCAGTACTTC. Translated, it gives CASSSRLSGGFSYEQYF. The variable domain in full, completed from reference TRBV7-2 and TRBJ2-7, reads GAGVSQSPSNKVTEKGKDVELRCDPISGHTALYWYRQSLGQGLEFLIYFQGNSAPDKSGLPSDRFSAERTGGSVSTLTIQRTQQEDSAVYLCASSSRLSGGFSYEQYFGPGTRLTVT.

The rearrangement joins TRBV7-6 to TRBJ2-2; D may be TRBD2 (5 bases). The V end lost 5 bases, the J end lost 3 bases, and 13 bases lay between the germline ends. The germline CDR1 and CDR2 sequences are SGHVS and FNYEAQ. The CDR3 is made up of 15 amino acids. The CDR3 sequence: CASSPGEGDTGELFF. The CDR3 DNA reads TGTGCCAGCAGCCCCGGGGAAGGAGACACCGGGGAGCTGTTTTTT. Full variable domain (remainder filled in from reference TRBV7-6 and TRBJ2-2): GAGVSQSPRYKVTKRGQDVALRCDPISGHVSLYWYRQALGQGPEFLTYFNYEAQQDKSGLPNDRFSAERPEGSISTLTIQRTEQRDSAMYRCASSPGEGDTGELFFGEGSRLTVL.

A few counts support this clonotype. V gene TRBV12-3 or TRBV12-4 combines with J gene TRBJ1-2, with D maybe TRBD1 (5 bases). V gave up 6 bases and J gave up 5 bases, with 13 bases separating them. The CDR3 sequence is 13 residues long. In nucleotides, the CDR3 is TGTGCCAGCAGGGCAGGGACGGATTATGGCTACACCTTC. Residues: CASRAGTDYGYTF.